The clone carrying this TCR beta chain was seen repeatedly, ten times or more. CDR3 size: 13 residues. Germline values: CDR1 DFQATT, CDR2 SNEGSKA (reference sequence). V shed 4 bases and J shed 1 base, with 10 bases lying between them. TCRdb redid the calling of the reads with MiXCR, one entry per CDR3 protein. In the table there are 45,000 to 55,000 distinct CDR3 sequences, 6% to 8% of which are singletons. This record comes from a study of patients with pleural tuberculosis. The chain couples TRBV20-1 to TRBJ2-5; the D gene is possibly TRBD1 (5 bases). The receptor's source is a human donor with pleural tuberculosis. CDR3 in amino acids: CSAIQDRQETQYF. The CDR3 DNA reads TGCAGTGCTATACAGGACCGCCAAGAGACCCAGTACTTC.